A single sample is the source of the 10 T cell receptor beta chains below, sequenced in a study of CD8 T cells in ankylosing spondylitis. TCRdb recomputed calls from the 5' RACE reads with MiXCR, one row per CDR3 protein. The data hold about 39,000 distinct CDR3 sequences, with about 3% observed a single time. Sequenced sample: blood, either unsorted or a sorted T cell fraction (not recorded which). All receptors derive from a male donor with ankylosing spondylitis or in good health (not recorded which).

Many counts were recorded for this clonotype. The chain recombines TRBV9 with TRBJ2-3; D perhaps matches TRBD1 (5 bases). The V end lost 3 bases, the J end lost 0 bases, and 8 bases lay between the germline ends. The CDR3 runs to 14 residues. Germline CDR1 reads SGDLS; CDR2 reads YYNGEE. The CDR3 DNA is TGTGCCAGCAGCGAACAGGAGAGCACAGATACGCAGTATTTT. This translates into CASSEQESTDTQYF.

The genes are TRBV9 and TRBJ2-5, with D perhaps TRBD2 (6 bases). This CDR3 comprises 14 residues. With 0 bases removed from V and 5 bases from J, the gap between germline ends came to 11 bases. Germline CDR1 is SGDLS and CDR2 is YYNGEE. CDR3 sequence reads: CASSVGPGEETQYF. CDR3 nucleotides: TGTGCCAGCAGCGTAGGTCCGGGAGAGGAGACCCAGTACTTC.

This clonotype appeared many times. This rearrangement joins TRBV9 to TRBJ2-2; TRBD2 matches at 12 bases. The CDR3 has 17 residues. V lost 0 bases and J lost 2; bases outside the gene matches: 2. CDR1 SGDLS and CDR2 YYNGEE come from the germline V gene. The DNA for the CDR3 is TGTGCCAGCAGCGTAGTACTAGCGGGAGGAAACACCGGGGAGCTGTTTTTT. This encodes CASSVVLAGGNTGELFF.

This clonotype appeared many times. The chain uses TRBV9 and TRBJ2-3, with TRBD2 identical over 8 bases. Germline V CDR1 and CDR2: SGDLS, YYNGEE. The V segment lost 2 bases and the J segment 4 bases; nucleotides outside the gene matches: 6. The CDR3 loop spans 15 amino acids. The CDR3 coding sequence is TGTGCCAGCAGCGTTTCGGGAGGGCCCCCAGATACGCAGTATTTT. Translation: CASSVSGGPPDTQYF.

This clonotype has just a few counts. This chain connects TRBV9 to TRBJ2-5, with 10 positions matching TRBD2. The J segment lost 7 bases and the V segment lost 2 bases, leaving 5 bases of the junction unmatched. The germline gives CDR1 SGDLS, CDR2 YYNGEE. The CDR3 is 14 amino acids. The CDR3 sequence: CASSVELAGTTQYF. Here the CDR3 DNA reads TGTGCCAGCAGCGTGGAACTAGCGGGGACGACCCAGTACTTC.

This clonotype appeared many times. V is TRBV9 and J is TRBJ2-1; no reliable D call. The V end was cut by 2 bases, the J end by 7 bases, with 13 bases between. Germline loops: CDR1 SGDLS, CDR2 YYNGEE. The CDR3 sequence is 14 residues long. The CDR3, as DNA: TGTGCCAGCAGCGTCTTTCCGGGTTTTAATGAGCAGTTCTTC. Its protein product is CASSVFPGFNEQFF.

This clonotype was recorded at least ten times. The genes are TRBV9 and TRBJ2-3; TRBD2 matches 10 bases. Unmatched junction bases numbered 13, after V lost 4 bases and J lost 2 bases. Germline-derived CDR1 and CDR2 are SGDLS and YYNGEE. The length of the CDR3 is 18 residues. CDR3 protein: CASSRSPLAGRTTDTQYF. The CDR3 DNA is TGTGCCAGCAGCCGTAGCCCACTAGCGGGGAGGACCACAGATACGCAGTATTTT.

This clonotype was recorded many times. Here the CDR3 reads CASSVAGRRNTGELFF. Written as DNA, the CDR3 is TGTGCCAGCAGCGTCGCTGGACGGAGGAACACCGGGGAGCTGTTTTTT. The J gene is TRBJ2-2, the V gene TRBV9; D is undetermined. V was pared by 2 bases and J by 1 base, with 12 bases between. This CDR3 is 16 amino acids long. Germline values: CDR1 SGDLS, CDR2 YYNGEE.

This clonotype was observed at least ten times. The V gene is TRBV9, the J gene TRBJ1-2, with 8 bases identical to TRBD1. V lost 4 bases, J lost 8 bases, and 10 bases stayed unmatched. There are 14 residues in the CDR3. Per germline, CDR1 SGDLS and CDR2 YYNGEE. The CDR3 here is CASSPQQGGKGYTF. For the CDR3, the DNA is TGTGCCAGCAGCCCTCAACAGGGGGGTAAGGGCTACACCTTC. Full variable domain (rest looked up from reference TRBV9 and TRBJ1-2): DSGVTQTPKHLITATGQRVTLRCSPRSGDLSVYWYQQSLDQGLQFLIQYYNGEERAKGNILERFSAQQFPDLHSELNLSSLELGDSALYFCASSPQQGGKGYTFGSGTRLTVV.

This clonotype has at least ten counts. The chain combines TRBV9 with TRBJ2-1; the match to TRBD2 covers 8 bases. The CDR3 contains 16 residues. The germline CDR1 and CDR2 sequences are SGDLS and YYNGEE. Trimming cost V 4 bases and J 0 bases; bases outside gene matches: 6. CDR3 in amino acids: CASSPHSGDSYNEQFF. CDR3 DNA: TGTGCCAGCAGCCCGCATAGCGGGGACTCCTACAATGAGCAGTTCTTC. The whole variable domain, remainder taken from reference TRBV9 and TRBJ2-1, is DSGVTQTPKHLITATGQRVTLRCSPRSGDLSVYWYQQSLDQGLQFLIQYYNGEERAKGNILERFSAQQFPDLHSELNLSSLELGDSALYFCASSPHSGDSYNEQFFGPGTRLTVL.